The source of this T cell receptor beta chain is a study of T cells in tuberculosis. V lost 9 bases, J lost 10 bases, and 15 bases lay in between. This CDR3 has 11 residues. Germline V gene data show CDR1 as MNHEY and CDR2 as SVGAGI. This clone showed up just once. The antigen is unknown. Produced via immunoSEQ multiplex PCR; TCRdb's table is partial and in-frame only. Counted here are tens of thousands of clones, 92% occurring once; the ten biggest clones make up 7.7%. Study observations and caveats: The TCR-beta difference was not significant; alpha differences partly reflected length. Active tuberculosis TCR-alpha repertoires lay closer to GMM-specific TCRs than IGRA-negative controls, suggesting clonal expansion. Samples were chosen by availability of cryopreserved specimens.

The material sequenced was PBMCs. The J gene is TRBJ1-1, the V gene TRBV6-5; TRBD1 might be the D (6 bases). This receptor was identified in a donor aged 5-35 years with latent tuberculosis or without tuberculosis infection. Some clones in this sample may be carry-over from other donors' samples. The CDR3 DNA reads as TGTGCCAGTGGGAGGGGGACGTTAGCTTTCTTT. Translating it yields CASGRGTLAFF.